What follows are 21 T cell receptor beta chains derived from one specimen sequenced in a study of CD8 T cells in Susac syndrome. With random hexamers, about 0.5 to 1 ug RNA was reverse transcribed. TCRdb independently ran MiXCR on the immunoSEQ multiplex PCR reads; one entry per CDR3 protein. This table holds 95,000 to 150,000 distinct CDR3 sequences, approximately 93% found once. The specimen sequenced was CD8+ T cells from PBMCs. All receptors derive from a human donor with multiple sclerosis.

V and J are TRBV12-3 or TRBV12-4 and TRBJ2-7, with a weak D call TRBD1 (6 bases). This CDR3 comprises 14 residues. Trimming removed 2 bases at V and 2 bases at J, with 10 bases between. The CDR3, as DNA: TGTGCCAGCAGTTTACGGGACACCCCCTACGAGCAGTACGTC. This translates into CASSLRDTPYEQYV.

CDR3 DNA sequence: TGTGCCTCGGGCCCCAGAAACACCATATATTTT. This gives the protein CASGPRNTIYF. This chain connects TRBV6-6 to TRBJ1-3; D is unresolved. Germline V gives CDR1 MNHNY, CDR2 SVGAGI (reference sequence). With 11 bases removed from V and 5 bases from J, the gap between germline ends came to 10 bases. The CDR3 totals 11 residues.

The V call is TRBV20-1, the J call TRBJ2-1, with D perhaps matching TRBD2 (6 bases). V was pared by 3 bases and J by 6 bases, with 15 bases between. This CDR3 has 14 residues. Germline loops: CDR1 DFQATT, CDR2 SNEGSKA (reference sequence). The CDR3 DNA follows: TGCAGTGCTAGGTGGGGCGGGATATTCAATGAGCAGTTCTTC. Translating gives CSARWGGIFNEQFF.

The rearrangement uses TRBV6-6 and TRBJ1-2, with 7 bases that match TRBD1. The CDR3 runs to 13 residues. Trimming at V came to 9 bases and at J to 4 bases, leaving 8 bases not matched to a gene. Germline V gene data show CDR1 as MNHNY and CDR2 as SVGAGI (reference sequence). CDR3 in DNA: TGTGCCAGTCTTTCCCGGGACAGCTATGGCTACACCTTC. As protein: CASLSRDSYGYTF.

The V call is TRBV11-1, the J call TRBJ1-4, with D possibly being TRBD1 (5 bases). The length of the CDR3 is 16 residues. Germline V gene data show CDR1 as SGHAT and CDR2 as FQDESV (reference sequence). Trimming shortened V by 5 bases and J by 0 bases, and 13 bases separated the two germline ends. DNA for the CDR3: TGTGCCAGCAGCAGACGGGACGGCGCAACTAATGAAAAACTGTTTTTT. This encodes CASSRRDGATNEKLFF. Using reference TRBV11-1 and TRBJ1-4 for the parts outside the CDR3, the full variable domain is EAEVAQSPRYKITEKSQAVAFWCDPISGHATLYWYRQILGQGPELLVQFQDESVVDDSQLPKDRFSAERLKGVDSTLKIQPAELGDSAMYLCASSRRDGATNEKLFFGSGTQLSVL.

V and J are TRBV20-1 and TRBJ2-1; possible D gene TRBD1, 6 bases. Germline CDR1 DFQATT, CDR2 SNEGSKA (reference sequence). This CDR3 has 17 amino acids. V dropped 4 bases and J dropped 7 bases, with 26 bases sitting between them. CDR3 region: CSANAAEAPRGSNEQFF. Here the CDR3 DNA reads TGCAGTGCTAACGCGGCGGAAGCGCCCAGGGGAAGTAATGAGCAGTTCTTC.

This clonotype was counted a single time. The CDR3 region is CASSYRGWDRDRGSGELFF. Written as DNA, the CDR3 is TGTGCCAGCAGTTACAGAGGATGGGACCGGGACAGGGGGTCCGGGGAGCTGTTTTTT. The chain combines TRBV6-2 or TRBV6-3 with TRBJ2-2; TRBD1 matches at 11 bases. V gave up 2 bases and J gave up 6 bases; unmatched junction bases: 14. Germline V gives CDR1 MNHEY, CDR2 SVGEGT. This CDR3 comprises 19 residues.

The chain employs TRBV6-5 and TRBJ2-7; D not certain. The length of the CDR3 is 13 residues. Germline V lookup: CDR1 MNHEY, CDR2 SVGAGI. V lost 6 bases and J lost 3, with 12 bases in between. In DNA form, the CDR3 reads TGTGCCAGCAGGCCCGACGGTTACTACGAGCAGTACGTC. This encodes CASRPDGYYEQYV.

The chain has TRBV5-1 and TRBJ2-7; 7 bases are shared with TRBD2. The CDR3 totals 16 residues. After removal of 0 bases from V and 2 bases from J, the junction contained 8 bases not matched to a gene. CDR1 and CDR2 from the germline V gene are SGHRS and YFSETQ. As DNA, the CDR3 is TGCGCCAGCAGCTTGGCGCCGGGGAGGGGTGCCTACGAGCAGTACGTC. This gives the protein CASSLAPGRGAYEQYV.

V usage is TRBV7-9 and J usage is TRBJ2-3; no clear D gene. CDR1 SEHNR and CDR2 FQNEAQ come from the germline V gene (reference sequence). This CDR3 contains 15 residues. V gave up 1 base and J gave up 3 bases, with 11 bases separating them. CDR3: CASSLGPSWTDTQYF. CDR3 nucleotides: TGTGCCAGCAGCTTAGGTCCTTCATGGACAGATACGCAGTATTTT.

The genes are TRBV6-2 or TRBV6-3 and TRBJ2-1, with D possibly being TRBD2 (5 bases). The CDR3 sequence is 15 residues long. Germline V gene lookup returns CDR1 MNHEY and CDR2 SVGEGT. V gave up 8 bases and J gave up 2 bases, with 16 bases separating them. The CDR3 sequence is CASHTAETPYNEQFF. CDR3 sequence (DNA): TGTGCCAGCCACACAGCGGAGACACCCTACAATGAGCAGTTCTTC.

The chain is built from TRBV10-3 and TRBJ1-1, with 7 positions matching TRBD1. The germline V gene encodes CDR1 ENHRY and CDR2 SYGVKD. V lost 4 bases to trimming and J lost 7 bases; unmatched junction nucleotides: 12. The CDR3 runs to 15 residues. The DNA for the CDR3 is TGTGCCATCAGTGCTTTAAGAGGACAGGAGATTGAAGCTTTCTTT. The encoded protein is CAISALRGQEIEAFF.

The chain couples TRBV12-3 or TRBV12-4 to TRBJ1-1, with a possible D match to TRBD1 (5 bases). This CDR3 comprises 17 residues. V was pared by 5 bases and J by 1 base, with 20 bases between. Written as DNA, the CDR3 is TGTGCCAGCAGTCCCCCGACAGTGGGCAAGGAGAACACTGAAGCTTTCTTT. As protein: CASSPPTVGKENTEAFF.

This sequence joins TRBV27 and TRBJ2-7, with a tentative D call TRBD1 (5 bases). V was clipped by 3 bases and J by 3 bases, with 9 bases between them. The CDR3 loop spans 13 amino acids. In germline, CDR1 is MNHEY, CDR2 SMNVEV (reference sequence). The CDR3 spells CASSFGRDYEQYF. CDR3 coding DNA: TGTGCCAGCAGTTTCGGCAGGGACTACGAGCAGTACTTC.

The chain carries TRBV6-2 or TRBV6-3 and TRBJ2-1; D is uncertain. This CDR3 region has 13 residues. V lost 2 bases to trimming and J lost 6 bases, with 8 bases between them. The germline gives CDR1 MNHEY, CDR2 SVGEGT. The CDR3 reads CASSYGLLNEQFF. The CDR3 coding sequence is TGTGCCAGCAGTTACGGCCTACTCAATGAGCAGTTCTTC.

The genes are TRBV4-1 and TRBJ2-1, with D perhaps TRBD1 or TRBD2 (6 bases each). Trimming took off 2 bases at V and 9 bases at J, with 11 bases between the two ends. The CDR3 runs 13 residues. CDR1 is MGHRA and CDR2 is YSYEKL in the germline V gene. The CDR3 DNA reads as TGCGCCAGCAGCCAACCGGGGGCAAGTGAGCAGTTCTTC. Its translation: CASSQPGASEQFF.

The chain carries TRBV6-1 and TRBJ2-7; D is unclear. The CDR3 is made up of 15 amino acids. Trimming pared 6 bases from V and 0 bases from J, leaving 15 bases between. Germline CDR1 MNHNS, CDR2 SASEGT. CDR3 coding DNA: TGTGCCAGCAGCGGCCTTACTTGGAGCTCCTACGAGCAGTACGTC. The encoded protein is CASSGLTWSSYEQYV.

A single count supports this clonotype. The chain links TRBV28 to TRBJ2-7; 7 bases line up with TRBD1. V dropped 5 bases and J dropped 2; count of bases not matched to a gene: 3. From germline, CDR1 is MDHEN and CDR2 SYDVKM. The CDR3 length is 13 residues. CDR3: CASSPGQPYEQYF. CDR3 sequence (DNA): TGTGCCAGCAGTCCGGGACAGCCCTACGAGCAGTACTTC.

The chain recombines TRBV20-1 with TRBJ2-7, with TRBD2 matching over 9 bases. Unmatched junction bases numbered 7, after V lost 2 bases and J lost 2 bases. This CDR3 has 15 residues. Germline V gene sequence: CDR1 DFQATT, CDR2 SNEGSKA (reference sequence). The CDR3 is CSARPSGEPTYEQYF. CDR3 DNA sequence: TGCAGTGCTAGACCTAGCGGGGAGCCCACCTACGAGCAGTACTTC.

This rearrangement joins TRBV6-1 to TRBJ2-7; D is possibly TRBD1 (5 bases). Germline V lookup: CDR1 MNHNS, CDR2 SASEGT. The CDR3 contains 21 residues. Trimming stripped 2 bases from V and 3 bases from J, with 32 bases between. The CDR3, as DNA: TGTGCCAGCAGTGAAAGGGGCAGGGCAACCGAATACGGTAGGGCTAGCTACGAGCAGTACTTC. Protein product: CASSERGRATEYGRASYEQYF.

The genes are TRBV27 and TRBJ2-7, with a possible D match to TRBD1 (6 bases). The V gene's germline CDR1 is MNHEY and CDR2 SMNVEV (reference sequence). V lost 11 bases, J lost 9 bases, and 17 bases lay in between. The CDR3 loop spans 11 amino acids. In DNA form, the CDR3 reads TGTGCCTCAGGTCAGGGGAATAGGCAGTACTTC. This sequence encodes CASGQGNRQYF.